The clone carrying this TCR beta chain turned up a few times. This entry is derived from a study of OX40 agonist ivuxolimab in advanced cancers. Generated by immunoSEQ multiplex PCR, the TCRdb table keeps only in-frame clones and is missing some. The table lists about 70,000 clones, roughly 80% of them singletons, with 5% in the top ten. The sequenced sample was CD4+ or CD8+ T cells sorted from blood, obtained in a trial of the OX40 agonist ivuxolimab. The sequence derives from an adult with an advanced solid tumor such as melanoma, head and neck, liver or kidney cancer.

DNA for the CDR3: TGTGCCAGCAGCTTAGTTTTCGTCGGCCAGGGGAACTCCTACGAGCAGTACTTC. Amino acids: CASSLVFVGQGNSYEQYF. The chain carries TRBV7-6 and TRBJ2-7; maybe TRBD1 (6 bases). The V gene lost 1 base and the J gene lost 0 bases, with 19 bases spanning the gap. The CDR3 runs 18 residues. Per the germline V gene, CDR1 is SGHVS and CDR2 is FNYEAQ.